One sample yielded the 26 T cell receptor beta chains listed below, sequenced in a study of T-cell reconstitution after alpha-beta-depleted transplantation in children. Unique molecular identifiers featured in how the TCRbeta library was prepared. TCRdb re-called the PCR reads through MiXCR, storing one row per CDR3 protein. The sample records roughly 200,000 distinct CDR3 sequences, under 8.5% being singletons. The sample here was PBMCs, taken before TCRalphabeta/CD19-depleted stem cell transplant. These receptors came from a boy younger than 10 with acute lymphoblastic leukemia, due to receive a stem cell transplant.

The chain uses TRBV27 and TRBJ1-1, with a weak D call TRBD1 (5 bases). The CDR3 is 17 residues long. V lost 3 bases to trimming and J lost 0 bases, with 17 bases between them. Germline V gene lookup returns CDR1 MNHEY and CDR2 SMNVEV (reference sequence). CDR3: CASSFTGPRGLNTEAFF. DNA for the CDR3: TGTGCCAGCAGTTTCACCGGCCCTAGGGGATTGAACACTGAAGCTTTCTTT.

This clonotype showed up many times. The chain combines TRBV28 with TRBJ2-5; weak D call: TRBD2 (5 bases). This CDR3 region has 12 residues. Germline CDR1 is MDHEN and CDR2 is SYDVKM. V lost 2 bases to trimming and J lost 7 bases, with 8 bases between them. The CDR3 region has the DNA TGTGCCAGCAGTTTAACCGCGGGGACCCAGTACTTC. Its translation: CASSLTAGTQYF.

This clonotype was recorded many times. J is TRBJ1-2 and V is TRBV10-3, with 9 bases lining up with TRBD1. The J segment lost 7 bases and the V segment lost 2 bases, leaving 8 bases of the junction unmatched. The CDR3 runs 15 residues. Germline values: CDR1 ENHRY, CDR2 SYGVKD. CDR3 loop: CAISEDGDRDPGYTF. As DNA, the CDR3 is TGTGCCATCAGTGAGGATGGGGACAGGGACCCTGGCTACACCTTC.

In this sample, this clonotype turned up a few times. The chain employs TRBV7-9 and TRBJ2-1; TRBD2 might be the D (5 bases). Germline-derived CDR1 and CDR2 are SEHNR and FQNEAQ (reference sequence). This CDR3 has 14 residues. V dropped 5 bases and J dropped 9 bases, with 17 bases sitting between them. The CDR3 region has the DNA TGTGCCAGCAGCCTAGTTTCCGGGATAAGTGAGCAGTTCTTC. Its translation is CASSLVSGISEQFF.

The chain joins TRBV7-9 to TRBJ1-5; no firm D call. Trimming pared 5 bases from V and 2 bases from J, leaving 7 bases between. Looked up from germline, CDR1 is SEHNR and CDR2 is FQNEAQ (reference sequence). The CDR3 contains 13 residues. CDR3 loop: CASSEVGNQPQHF. DNA of the CDR3: TGTGCCAGCAGCGAAGTCGGCAATCAGCCCCAGCATTTT.

This clonotype was detected ten times or more. The DNA for the CDR3 is TGTGCCAGCAGCCTGGACAGGGGGCGCCAAGAGACCCAGTACTTC. It yields the protein CASSLDRGRQETQYF. V usage is TRBV12-3 or TRBV12-4 and J usage is TRBJ2-5, with 11 bases that match TRBD1. Germline trimming cut 6 bases from V and 1 base from J; bases unmatched to any gene: 4. This CDR3 region has 15 residues.

This clonotype was found many times. The chain couples TRBV5-5 to TRBJ2-3; TRBD2 matches at 10 bases. From germline, CDR1 is SGHKS and CDR2 YYEKEE (reference sequence). This CDR3 region has 16 residues. The J segment lost 5 bases and the V segment lost 0 bases, leaving 6 bases of the junction unmatched. DNA of the CDR3: TGTGCCAGCAGCTTGGGGCTAGCGGGAGCCCAAGATACGCAGTATTTT. It codes for CASSLGLAGAQDTQYF. Full variable domain (remainder filled in from reference TRBV5-5 and TRBJ2-3): DAGVTQSPTHLIKTRGQQVTLRCSPISGHKSVSWYQQVLGQGPQFIFQYYEKEERGRGNFPDRFSARQFPNYSSELNVNALLLGDSALYLCASSLGLAGAQDTQYFGPGTRLTVL.

Ten or more counts support this clonotype. The J gene is TRBJ1-5, the V gene TRBV20-1, with D hard to call. Per the germline V gene, CDR1 is DFQATT and CDR2 is SNEGSKA (reference sequence). The V gene lost 3 bases and the J gene lost 3 bases, with 9 bases spanning the gap. CDR3 size: 13 residues. CDR3 bases: TGCAGTGCTAGTCCGGGATACAATCAGCCCCAGCATTTT. It is translated as CSASPGYNQPQHF.

This clonotype has more than one count but fewer than ten. The gene calls are TRBV27 and TRBJ2-3; D perhaps matches TRBD2 (7 bases). V was shortened by 6 bases and J by 4 bases, with 20 bases between the two germline ends. The CDR3 spans 16 residues. The germline gives CDR1 MNHEY, CDR2 SMNVEV (reference sequence). The CDR3 region has the DNA TGTGCCAGCAGGGCCCTGGGGGGGGCTGGGGCAGATACGCAGTATTTT. Protein sequence: CASRALGGAGADTQYF.

This clonotype occurred many times. The chain couples TRBV7-8 to TRBJ1-2; possible D gene TRBD1, 5 bases. Germline-derived CDR1 and CDR2 are SGHVS and FQNEAQ. CDR3 length: 15 residues. V gave up 3 bases and J gave up 5 bases, with 16 bases separating them. CDR3 region: CASSFQGEAGYGYTF. CDR3 sequence (DNA): TGTGCCAGCAGCTTTCAGGGAGAGGCAGGGTATGGCTACACCTTC.

Ten or more counts support this clonotype. This rearrangement joins TRBV29-1 to TRBJ2-1; D not certain. Germline lookup yields CDR1 SQVTM and CDR2 ANQGSEA. This CDR3 has 11 amino acids. Trimming removed 7 bases at V and 6 bases at J, with 10 bases between. The CDR3 region is CSADTTNEQFF. In DNA form, the CDR3 reads TGCAGCGCCGATACCACCAATGAGCAGTTCTTC.

This clonotype was detected a few times. This chain connects TRBV20-1 to TRBJ2-2; D gene ambiguous. The CDR3 loop spans 12 amino acids. V dropped 6 bases and J dropped 6 bases, with 11 bases sitting between them. From germline, CDR1 is DFQATT and CDR2 SNEGSKA (reference sequence). The CDR3 sequence: CSATVGPGELFF. DNA of the CDR3: TGCAGTGCAACCGTAGGACCCGGGGAGCTGTTTTTT.

V usage is TRBV28 and J usage is TRBJ1-1; no clear D. Deletions cut 3 bases from V and 0 bases from J, with 14 bases between. Germline CDR1 and CDR2: MDHEN and SYDVKM. The CDR3 has 16 amino acids. CDR3 residues: CASSFRGFRVNTEAFF. The CDR3 region has the DNA TGTGCCAGCAGTTTCCGAGGTTTTCGAGTGAACACTGAAGCTTTCTTT.

This clonotype was seen ten or more times. This chain links TRBV12-3 or TRBV12-4 with TRBJ1-5; TRBD1 matches at 9 bases. V dropped 4 bases and J dropped 6; count of bases not matched to a gene: 4. The CDR3 covers 14 residues. CDR3: CASSWGQGVQPQHF. The CDR3 nucleotides are TGTGCCAGCAGTTGGGGACAGGGTGTTCAGCCCCAGCATTTT.

This clonotype was seen ten or more times. This sequence joins TRBV5-5 and TRBJ1-3; the D is unclear. From germline, CDR1 is SGHKS and CDR2 YYEKEE (reference sequence). The CDR3 length is 13 residues. The V end was cut by 4 bases, the J end by 1 base, with 6 bases between. The CDR3 nucleotides read TGTGCCAGCAGCCGGACGTCTGGAAACACCATATATTTT. Amino acids: CASSRTSGNTIYF.

V and J are TRBV2 and TRBJ2-7, with 9 bases fitting TRBD1. Germline CDR1 is SNHLY and CDR2 is FYNNEI. The CDR3 consists of 13 residues. The V gene end was trimmed by 6 bases and the J gene end by 3 bases; junction bases not matched to a gene: 3. The CDR3 sequence is CASSRDRVYEQYF. CDR3 DNA: TGTGCCAGCAGCCGGGACAGGGTCTACGAGCAGTACTTC.

The V gene is TRBV7-6, the J gene TRBJ2-5, with 7 bases aligning to TRBD1. Losses at the gene ends were 5 bases for V and 2 bases for J; bases not matched to a gene: 5. The CDR3 spans 14 residues. Per germline, CDR1 SGHVS and CDR2 FNYEAQ. The CDR3 DNA reads TGTGCCAGCAGCCGAGGGACAGTACAAGAGACCCAGTACTTC. Protein product: CASSRGTVQETQYF. Full variable domain (remainder filled in from reference TRBV7-6 and TRBJ2-5): GAGVSQSPRYKVTKRGQDVALRCDPISGHVSLYWYRQALGQGPEFLTYFNYEAQQDKSGLPNDRFSAERPEGSISTLTIQRTEQRDSAMYRCASSRGTVQETQYFGPGTRLLVL.

This clonotype was found a few times. This chain uses TRBV12-3 or TRBV12-4 with TRBJ1-4; a possible D gene is TRBD1 (5 bases). V gave up 4 bases and J gave up 4 bases, with 7 bases separating them. The CDR3 length is 13 residues. CDR3 in amino acids: CASSWGFNEKLFF. Written as DNA, the CDR3 is TGTGCCAGCAGTTGGGGCTTTAATGAAAAACTGTTTTTT.

The V call is TRBV20-1, the J call TRBJ2-3, with 13 bases lining up with TRBD2. This CDR3 region has 19 residues. The J segment lost 6 bases and the V segment lost 4 bases, leaving 19 bases of the junction unmatched. Per the germline V gene, CDR1 is DFQATT and CDR2 is SNEGSKA (reference sequence). The CDR3 here is CSATTGTGLAGDARDTQYF. The CDR3 DNA is TGCAGTGCTACGACAGGTACCGGACTAGCGGGAGACGCCAGGGATACGCAGTATTTT.

In its sample, this clonotype was seen many times. The rearrangement joins TRBV5-5 to TRBJ2-1; D is unresolved. V lost 0 bases and J lost 0, with 10 bases in between. CDR1 is SGHKS and CDR2 is YYEKEE in the germline V gene (reference sequence). This CDR3 is 16 amino acids long. The CDR3: CASSLDGGVSYNEQFF. DNA for the CDR3: TGTGCCAGCAGCTTGGATGGCGGAGTCTCCTACAATGAGCAGTTCTTC.

This clonotype was detected many times. Here the CDR3 DNA reads TGTGCCCCCGGCGGGGATGAAAAACTGTTTTTT. Translating it yields CAPGGDEKLFF. The chain combines TRBV7-9 with TRBJ1-4; no firm D call. Trimming cost V 11 bases and J 6 bases, with 10 bases left between them. The CDR3 sequence is 11 residues long. CDR1 and CDR2 (germline): SEHNR, FQNEAQ (reference sequence).

This clonotype appeared many times. The J gene is TRBJ2-1, the V gene TRBV6-1; possible D gene TRBD1, 5 bases. V was shortened by 2 bases and J by 2 bases, with 10 bases between the two germline ends. Germline V gene lookup returns CDR1 MNHNS and CDR2 SASEGT. The CDR3 contains 15 residues. In nucleotides, the CDR3 is TGTGCCAGCAGTGAATCCCAGGGTGCCTACAATGAGCAGTTCTTC. Its translation is CASSESQGAYNEQFF.

This clonotype was seen repeatedly, ten times or more. The chain is built from TRBV7-3 and TRBJ2-1; 12 bases map to TRBD2. With V trimmed by 3 bases and J by 5 bases, 5 bases remained unmatched. Germline V gene lookup returns CDR1 SGHTA and CDR2 FQGTGA. This CDR3 region has 16 residues. The CDR3 spells CASSLMASGGDNEQFF. CDR3 nucleotides: TGTGCCAGCAGCTTGATGGCTAGCGGGGGGGACAATGAGCAGTTCTTC.

This clonotype showed up just a few times. The chain is built from TRBV20-1 and TRBJ2-3; D perhaps matches TRBD2 (6 bases). The CDR3 spans 17 residues. The germline V and J ends were trimmed by 0 bases and 5 bases, with 21 bases remaining between them. Germline CDR1 DFQATT, CDR2 SNEGSKA (reference sequence). The CDR3 here is CSARDHGRPVVGDTQYF. The CDR3 DNA follows: TGCAGTGCTAGAGATCACGGGAGACCCGTGGTGGGAGATACGCAGTATTTT.

This clonotype occurred many times. The CDR3 reads CASRGMGSYNEQFF. The CDR3 DNA is TGTGCCAGCAGGGGAATGGGCTCCTACAATGAGCAGTTCTTC. The chain joins TRBV12-3 or TRBV12-4 to TRBJ2-1; D is uncertain. The CDR3 covers 14 residues. V was cut by 6 bases and J by 0 bases, with 9 bases left in between.

In its sample, this clonotype was seen many times. The chain is built from TRBV28 and TRBJ1-4, with a weak D call TRBD1 (5 bases). V gave up 6 bases and J gave up 12 bases, with 17 bases separating them. The germline gives CDR1 MDHEN, CDR2 SYDVKM. The CDR3 consists of 13 residues. The CDR3 region is CASRPAGVGELFF. In nucleotides, the CDR3 is TGTGCCAGCAGGCCCGCGGGGGTCGGGGAACTGTTTTTT.